This T cell receptor (beta chain) derives from a study of shared clonotypes between healthy human individuals. On the study more broadly: Donor composition was a couple of women and three men, aged 18 to 49.

The donors were adults (healthy and HIV-negative) with no recent acute infections or vaccinations. Per the authors' pipeline: There were no quality scores in the junction-only immunoSEQ sequences, so filtering differed. Sequenced by immunoSEQ multiplex PCR; TCRdb stores in-frame clones only, minus some. The D gene and trimming were derived from the DNA, and the V and J assignments and clone size from that table. The sample consists of about 1.1 million clones, 70% to 80% of them appearing once. This sequence originates from a man aged 18 to 29 in good health. Some clones in this sample may be carry-over from other donors' samples. The specimen sequenced was memory CD4+ T cells from PBMCs. Subset reported: CD45RA-negative fraction.

The CDR3 loop reads CAWSPGTGEQYF. In DNA, the CDR3 is TGTGCCTGGAGTCCGGGAACGGGGGAGCAGTACTTC. The J gene is TRBJ2-7, the V gene TRBV30; D perhaps matches TRBD2 (5 bases). V lost 2 bases, J lost 7 bases, and 12 bases lay in between. From germline, CDR1 is GTSNPN and CDR2 SVGIG (reference sequence). The CDR3 extends over 12 amino acids. Filled out from reference TRBV30 and TRBJ2-7, the complete variable domain reads SQTIHQWPATLVQPVGSPLSLECTVEGTSNPNLYWYRQAAGRGLQLLFYSVGIGQISSEVPQNLSASRPQDRQFILSSKKLLLSDSGFYLCAWSPGTGEQYFGPGTRLTVT.